These T cell receptor beta chains were read from a single sample in a study of early T cells in non-severe SARS-CoV-2 infection. Each CDR3 protein gets one entry after TCRdb re-called the 5' RACE reads with MiXCR. The sample includes around 60,000 distinct CDR3 sequences, roughly 14% seen only once; the top ten take 4% to 5%. Material for sequencing was whole blood. These receptors were taken from an adult who was a healthcare worker with PCR-confirmed SARS-CoV-2 infection or an uninfected control (not recorded which). Each CDR3 is given with its conserved first and last residue. D genes are given only for firm matches. Rows may omit the clone size; those that give it use once, few, many or a size class.

TRBJ2-7,TRBV10-3,-,many,12,CAISESPGEQYF,TGTGCCATCAGTGAGTCCCCTGGAGAGCAGTACTTC
TRBJ2-3,TRBV19,-,many,15,CASSMGQPRTDTQYF,TGTGCCAGTAGTATGGGGCAGCCTCGCACAGATACGCAGTATTTT
TRBJ2-1,TRBV12-3/TRBV12-4,TRBD1,-,13,CASSSGTANFQFF,TGTGCCAGCAGTTCCGGGACAGCCAATTTCCAGTTCTTC
TRBJ2-7,TRBV6-6,-,many,14,CASSSPGSSYEQYF,TGTGCCAGCAGTAGCCCGGGCAGCTCCTACGAGCAGTACTTC
TRBJ2-3,TRBV7-6,-,few,15,CASSLFNGGTDTQYF,TGTGCCAGCAGCTTATTTAACGGGGGCACAGATACGCAGTATTTT
TRBJ1-3,TRBV6-6,TRBD1,-,16,CASTSRDRGQGNTIYF,TGTGCCAGCACCTCCCGTGACAGGGGGCAAGGAAACACCATATATTTT
TRBJ1-1,TRBV30,TRBD1,many,14,CASRQGRRNTEAFF,TGTGCCAGCAGACAGGGGCGCAGGAACACTGAAGCTTTCTTT
TRBJ2-3,TRBV7-4,TRBD2,many,17,CASSLLRTSGGTDTQYF,TGTGCCAGCAGCCTCCTTAGGACTAGCGGGGGGACAGATACGCAGTATTTT
TRBJ2-7,TRBV4-1,TRBD2,-,16,CASSQDSAGGSYEQYF,TGCGCCAGCAGCCAAGATAGTGCGGGGGGCTCCTACGAGCAGTACTTC
TRBJ1-1,TRBV14,TRBD1,many,14,CASSHLNRDSEAFF,TGTGCCAGCAGCCACCTTAACCGGGACAGTGAAGCTTTCTTT
TRBJ2-7,TRBV11-2,TRBD1,few,16,CASSLDVQGAQYEQYF,TGTGCCAGCAGCTTAGATGTCCAGGGGGCGCAATACGAGCAGTACTTC
TRBJ1-4,TRBV6-5,TRBD1,few,15,CASSPLRQGMEKLFF,TGTGCCAGCAGTCCTCTGAGACAGGGGATGGAAAAACTGTTTTTT
TRBJ2-1,TRBV7-8,-,-,16,CASSPYRVPAYNEQFF,TGTGCCAGCAGCCCGTACAGGGTCCCCGCCTACAATGAGCAGTTCTTC
TRBJ2-1,TRBV29-1,-,few,13,CSVAHPTYNEQFF,TGCAGCGTTGCTCACCCCACCTACAATGAGCAGTTCTTC
TRBJ2-1,TRBV29-1,-,few,11,CSVVPYNEQFF,TGCAGCGTTGTCCCTTACAATGAGCAGTTCTTC
TRBJ1-2,TRBV6-6,-,few,13,CASSYGKGYGYTF,TGTGCCAGCAGTTACGGGAAAGGCTATGGCTACACCTTC
TRBJ2-7,TRBV7-2,-,many,17,CASSLAPAGQGGTEQYF,TGTGCCAGCAGCTTAGCTCCTGCAGGGCAGGGAGGTACCGAGCAGTACTTC